A selection of T cell receptor beta chains follows, all from one sample in a study of cytomegalovirus exposure and HLA in healthy donors. The data were produced by immunoSEQ multiplex PCR, yet TCRdb's version contains in-frame clones alone and is incomplete. The sample lists 130,000 or so clones, 75% to 85% seen once, with roughly 9% in the top ten. Sequenced: PBMCs. The origin of the receptors is a woman between 45 and 60 years old in good health and CMV-seropositive. Both conserved end residues are part of each CDR3. Each record gives: D gene, J gene, clone size, V gene, CDR3 protein, CDR3 DNA. The D gene is left open where the match is weak. Clone size is given for some rows only: seen once, a few or many times, or a class if the clone is expanded.

.,TRBJ1-2,.,TRBV7-5,CARNDRDPVCYGYTF,TGTGCCAGGAATGACAGGGATCCGGTGTGCTATGGCTACACCTTC
TRBD1,TRBJ1-1,few,TRBV30,CAWSAVQGASTEAFF,TGTGCCTGGAGTGCCGTACAGGGGGCTTCCACTGAAGCTTTCTTT
TRBD1,TRBJ2-7,once,TRBV5-1,CASCGTDVSEQYF,TGCGCCAGCTGTGGGACAGACGTCTCAGAGCAGTACTTC
TRBD1,TRBJ1-2,.,TRBV19,CASSIEGQLYGYTF,TGTGCCAGTAGTATAGAGGGACAGCTCTATGGCTACACCTTC
TRBD1,TRBJ1-1,.,TRBV30,CAWDNRGRTEAFF,TGTGCCTGGGATAACAGGGGGCGAACTGAAGCTTTCTTT
TRBD1,TRBJ1-2,.,TRBV4-1,CASSQTGTGGEVGYTF,TGCGCCAGCAGCCAAACCGGGACAGGGGGCGAGGTTGGCTACACCTTC
TRBD2,TRBJ2-7,.,TRBV7-2,CASTRTSGSYEQYF,TGTGCCAGCACCCGGACTAGCGGCTCCTACGAGCAGTACTTC
TRBD2,TRBJ2-1,once,TRBV5-1,CASRGLAGGDEQFF,TGCGCCAGCAGGGGTCTAGCGGGAGGCGATGAGCAGTTCTTC
TRBD1,TRBJ1-3,.,TRBV9,CASSARQGSGNTIYF,TGTGCCAGCAGCGCCAGACAGGGCTCTGGAAACACCATATATTTT
.,TRBJ1-1,.,TRBV7-2,CASSRVGEYTEAFF,TGTGCCAGCAGCAGAGTAGGGGAATACACTGAAGCTTTCTTT
.,TRBJ1-1,few,TRBV15,CATSRLLADSEAFF,TGTGCCACCAGCAGACTCCTCGCGGACTCTGAAGCTTTCTTT
.,TRBJ2-7,.,TRBV10-3,CAISLEGGGEQYF,TGTGCCATCTCGCTGGAGGGGGGGGGTGAGCAGTACTTC
TRBD1,TRBJ1-1,.,TRBV6-5,CASSYEGDRGQAFF,TGTGCCAGCAGTTACGAGGGGGACAGGGGGCAAGCTTTCTTT
.,TRBJ2-5,.,TRBV4-1,CASSQNPDSFRETQYF,TGCGCCAGCAGCCAGAATCCAGACAGCTTTCGGGAGACCCAGTACTTC
.,TRBJ2-1,.,TRBV5-1,CASAGSAVGSNEQFF,TGCGCCAGCGCGGGATCCGCTGTCGGTAGCAATGAGCAGTTCTTC
.,TRBJ1-2,.,TRBV6-1,CASIGGPYGYTF,TGTGCCAGCATCGGAGGGCCCTATGGCTACACCTTC
TRBD2,TRBJ2-7,.,TRBV7-3,CASSFGGGYEQYF,TGTGCCAGCAGCTTCGGGGGGGGCTACGAGCAGTACTTC
.,TRBJ2-7,.,TRBV9,CASSPRQSSYEQYF,TGTGCCAGCAGCCCCCGACAGAGCTCCTACGAGCAGTACTTC
.,TRBJ2-7,few,TRBV10-3,CAISLGRLYEQYF,TGTGCCATCAGCCTCGGCAGACTTTACGAGCAGTACTTC
.,TRBJ2-7,.,TRBV19,CASSGRDISSYEQYF,TGTGCCAGTAGTGGACGGGACATTAGCTCCTACGAGCAGTACTTC
TRBD1,TRBJ2-1,.,TRBV5-1,CASSTGTGGSEQFF,TGCGCCAGCAGCACCGGGACAGGGGGCAGTGAGCAGTTCTTC
.,TRBJ2-7,.,TRBV15,CATSRRQNYEQYF,TGTGCCACCAGCAGACGACAGAACTACGAGCAGTACTTC
.,TRBJ1-1,.,TRBV7-2,CASSEQYLNTEAFF,TGTGCCAGCAGCGAACAGTATCTGAACACTGAAGCTTTCTTT
TRBD2,TRBJ2-1,.,TRBV6-1,CASRESGGAVYNEQFF,TGTGCCAGCAGGGAATCGGGGGGGGCAGTCTACAATGAGCAGTTCTTC
TRBD1,TRBJ2-5,.,TRBV29-1,CSGAQGAGETQYF,TGCAGCGGGGCACAGGGGGCGGGAGAGACCCAGTACTTC
.,TRBJ2-5,.,TRBV9,CASSVDWGVPQETQYF,TGTGCCAGCAGCGTAGATTGGGGGGTCCCCCAAGAGACCCAGTACTTC
.,TRBJ1-5,.,TRBV19,CASSVQFNQPQHF,TGTGCCAGTAGTGTTCAGTTCAATCAGCCCCAGCATTTT
TRBD1,TRBJ2-2,few,TRBV7-6,CASSPRQGSAGELFF,TGTGCCAGCAGCCCACGACAGGGGTCGGCCGGGGAGCTGTTTTTT
TRBD1,TRBJ1-2,.,TRBV30,CAWSGGQGAYGYTF,TGTGCCTGGAGTGGTGGACAGGGGGCCTATGGCTACACCTTC
.,TRBJ1-3,few,TRBV7-6,CASSSGGWGIYF,TGTGCCAGCAGCTCCGGGGGGTGGGGCATATATTTT
TRBD1,TRBJ1-1,.,TRBV5-1,CASSFGAGGFGTEAFF,TGCGCCAGCAGCTTCGGGGCAGGGGGCTTCGGCACTGAAGCTTTCTTT
.,TRBJ1-4,.,TRBV7-9,CASSSGQISEKLFF,TGTGCCAGCAGCTCAGGACAGATCTCTGAAAAACTGTTTTTT
TRBD2,TRBJ2-5,.,TRBV2,CASSPERGEETQYF,TGTGCCAGCAGCCCAGAGCGGGGGGAAGAGACCCAGTACTTC
.,TRBJ2-3,few,TRBV7-3,CASSAPGLSTDTQYF,TGTGCCAGCAGCGCCCCGGGACTGAGCACAGATACGCAGTATTTT
.,TRBJ2-7,.,TRBV7-2,CASSLGGSVTYEQYF,TGTGCCAGCAGCTTAGGGGGCTCGGTCACCTACGAGCAGTACTTC
.,TRBJ2-5,.,TRBV20-1,CSARTEETQYF,TGCAGTGCTCGGACAGAAGAGACCCAGTACTTC
TRBD1,TRBJ2-1,once,TRBV19,CASSTYSGTGRNEQFF,TGTGCCAGTAGTACCTATTCCGGGACAGGGAGGAATGAGCAGTTCTTC
TRBD1,TRBJ1-1,.,TRBV19,CASSLWTGGHTEAFF,TGTGCCAGTAGTCTTTGGACAGGGGGGCACACTGAAGCTTTCTTT
.,TRBJ2-3,once,TRBV10-3,CAISERRAPPSTDTQYF,TGTGCCATCAGTGAGCGGCGGGCCCCCCCTAGCACAGATACGCAGTATTTT
TRBD1,TRBJ1-1,.,TRBV6-6,CASRPDRGTEAFF,TGTGCCAGCAGGCCGGACAGGGGAACTGAAGCTTTCTTT
.,TRBJ2-7,.,TRBV14,CASSQDYWDNEQYF,TGTGCCAGCAGCCAAGATTATTGGGACAATGAGCAGTACTTC
TRBD1,TRBJ2-5,.,TRBV7-6,CASSPLDRGPETQYF,TGTGCCAGCAGCCCCCTCGACAGGGGTCCCGAGACCCAGTACTTC
TRBD2,TRBJ2-2,.,TRBV7-3,CASRVTSGTGELFF,TGTGCCAGCAGAGTGACTAGCGGGACCGGGGAGCTGTTTTTT
.,TRBJ2-7,.,TRBV6-1,CASSADGTKQYF,TGTGCCAGCAGTGCAGACGGAACTAAGCAGTACTTC